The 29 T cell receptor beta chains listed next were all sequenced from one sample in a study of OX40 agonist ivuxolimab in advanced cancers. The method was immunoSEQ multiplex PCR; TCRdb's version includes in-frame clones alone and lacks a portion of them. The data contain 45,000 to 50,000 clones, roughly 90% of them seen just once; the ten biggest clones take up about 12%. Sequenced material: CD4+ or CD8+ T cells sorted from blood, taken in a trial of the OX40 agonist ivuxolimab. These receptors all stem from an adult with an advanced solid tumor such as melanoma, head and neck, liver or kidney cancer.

The CDR3 sequence is CASRWQANTEAFF. CDR3 coding DNA: TGTGCCAGCAGATGGCAGGCGAACACTGAAGCTTTCTTT. This rearrangement joins TRBV27 to TRBJ1-1, with D unresolved. The V gene lost 6 bases and the J gene lost 1 base, with 9 bases spanning the gap. CDR1 is MNHEY, CDR2 SMNVEV, per germline (reference sequence). CDR3 length: 13 residues.

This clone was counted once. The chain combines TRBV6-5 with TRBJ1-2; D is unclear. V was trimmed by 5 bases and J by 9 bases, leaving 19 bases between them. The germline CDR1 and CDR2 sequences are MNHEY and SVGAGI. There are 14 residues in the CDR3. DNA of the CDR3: TGTGCCAGCAGTCCCCTACCAGTCCGGAGTAGCTACACCTTC. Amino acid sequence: CASSPLPVRSSYTF.

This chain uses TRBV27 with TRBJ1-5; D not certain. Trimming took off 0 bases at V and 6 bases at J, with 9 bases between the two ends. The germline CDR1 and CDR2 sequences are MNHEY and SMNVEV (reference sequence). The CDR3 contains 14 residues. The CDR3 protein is CASSLSTGSQPQHF. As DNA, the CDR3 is TGTGCCAGCAGTTTATCGACCGGCAGTCAGCCCCAGCATTTT.

As DNA, the CDR3 is TGTGCCAGCAGCTCCCTGGCGGGTACCGGGGAGCTGTTTTTT. This encodes CASSSLAGTGELFF. V is TRBV5-4 and J is TRBJ2-2; D might be TRBD2 (5 bases). Germline V gives CDR1 SGHNT, CDR2 YYREEE (reference sequence). The V and J ends lost 3 bases and 5 bases respectively, with 11 bases between them. The CDR3 runs 14 residues.

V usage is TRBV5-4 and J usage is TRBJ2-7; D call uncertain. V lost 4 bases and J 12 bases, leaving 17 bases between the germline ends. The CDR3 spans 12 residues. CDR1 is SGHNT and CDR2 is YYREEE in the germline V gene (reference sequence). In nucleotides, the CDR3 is TGTGCCAGCAGCCTCGCCCCAGGACGGGCGTACTTC. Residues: CASSLAPGRAYF.

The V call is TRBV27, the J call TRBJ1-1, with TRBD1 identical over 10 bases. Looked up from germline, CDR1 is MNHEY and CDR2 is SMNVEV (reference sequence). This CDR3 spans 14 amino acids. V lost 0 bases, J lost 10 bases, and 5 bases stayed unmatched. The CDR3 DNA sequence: TGTGCCAGCAGTTTATCCGTGACAGGGGGCGCAGCTTTCTTT. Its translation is CASSLSVTGGAAFF.

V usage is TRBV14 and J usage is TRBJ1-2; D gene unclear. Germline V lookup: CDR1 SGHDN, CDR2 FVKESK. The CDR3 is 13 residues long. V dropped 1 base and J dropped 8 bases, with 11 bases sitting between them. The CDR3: CASSQGTPWGYTF. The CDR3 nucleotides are TGTGCCAGCAGCCAAGGCACCCCTTGGGGCTACACCTTC.

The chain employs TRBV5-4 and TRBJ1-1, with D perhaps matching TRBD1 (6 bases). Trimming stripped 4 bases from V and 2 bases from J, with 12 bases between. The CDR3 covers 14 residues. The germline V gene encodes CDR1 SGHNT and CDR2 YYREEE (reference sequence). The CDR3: CASSEGQTNTEAFF. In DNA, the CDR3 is TGTGCCAGCAGCGAAGGACAGACCAACACTGAAGCTTTCTTT.

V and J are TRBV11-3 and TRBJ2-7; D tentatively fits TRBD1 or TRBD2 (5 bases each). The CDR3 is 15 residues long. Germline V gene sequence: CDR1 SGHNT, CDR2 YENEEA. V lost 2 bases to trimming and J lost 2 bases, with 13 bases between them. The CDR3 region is CASSLRAVGAYEQYF. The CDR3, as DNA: TGTGCCAGCAGCTTACGAGCGGTAGGGGCCTACGAGCAGTACTTC.

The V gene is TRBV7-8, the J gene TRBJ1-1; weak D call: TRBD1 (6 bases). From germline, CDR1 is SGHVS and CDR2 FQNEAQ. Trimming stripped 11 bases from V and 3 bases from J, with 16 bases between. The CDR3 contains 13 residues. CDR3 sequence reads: CAVRQVWYTEAFF. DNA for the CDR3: TGTGCCGTCCGACAGGTTTGGTACACTGAAGCTTTCTTT.

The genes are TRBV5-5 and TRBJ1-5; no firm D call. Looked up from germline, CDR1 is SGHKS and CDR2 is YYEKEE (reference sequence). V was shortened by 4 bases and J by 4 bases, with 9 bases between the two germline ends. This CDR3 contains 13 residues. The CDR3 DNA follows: TGTGCCAGCAGCGATGGCCGGAATCAGCCCCAGCATTTT. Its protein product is CASSDGRNQPQHF.

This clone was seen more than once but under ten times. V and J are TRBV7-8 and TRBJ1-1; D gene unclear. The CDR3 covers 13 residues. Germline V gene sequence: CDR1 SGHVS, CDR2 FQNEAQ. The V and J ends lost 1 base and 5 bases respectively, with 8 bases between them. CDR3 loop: CASSLGGTTEAFF. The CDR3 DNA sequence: TGTGCCAGCAGCTTAGGGGGTACGACTGAAGCTTTCTTT.

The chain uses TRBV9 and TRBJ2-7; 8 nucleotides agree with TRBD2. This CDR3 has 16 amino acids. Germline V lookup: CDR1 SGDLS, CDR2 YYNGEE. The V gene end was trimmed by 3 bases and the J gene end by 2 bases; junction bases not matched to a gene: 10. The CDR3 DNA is TGTGCCAGCAGCGGCCTCAGCGGGGGCCTACCCTACGAGCAGTACTTC. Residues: CASSGLSGGLPYEQYF.

The CDR3 DNA reads as TGTGCCAGCAGCTTAGTTGAGTCCCGGCCCCAGCATTTT. Its protein is CASSLVESRPQHF. V gene TRBV7-9 combines with J gene TRBJ1-5; D is uncertain. The germline V gene has CDR1 SEHNR and CDR2 FQNEAQ (reference sequence). Trimming pared 1 base from V and 9 bases from J, leaving 10 bases between. This CDR3 region has 13 residues.

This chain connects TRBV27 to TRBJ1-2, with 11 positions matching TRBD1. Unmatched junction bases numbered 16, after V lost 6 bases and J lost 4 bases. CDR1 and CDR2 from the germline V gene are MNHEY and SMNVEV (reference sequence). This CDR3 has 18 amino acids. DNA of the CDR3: TGTGCCAGCAGAAGAACCCTGTTGGGGACAGGGGGTTTCTATGGCTACACCTTC. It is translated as CASRRTLLGTGGFYGYTF.

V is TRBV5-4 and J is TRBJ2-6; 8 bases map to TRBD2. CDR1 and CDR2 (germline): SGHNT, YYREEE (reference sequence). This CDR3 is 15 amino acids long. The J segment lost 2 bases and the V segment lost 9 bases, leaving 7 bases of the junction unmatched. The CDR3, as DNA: TGTGCCACGCAGCGGGGGAGTCCTGGGGCCAACGTCCTGACTTTC. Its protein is CATQRGSPGANVLTF.

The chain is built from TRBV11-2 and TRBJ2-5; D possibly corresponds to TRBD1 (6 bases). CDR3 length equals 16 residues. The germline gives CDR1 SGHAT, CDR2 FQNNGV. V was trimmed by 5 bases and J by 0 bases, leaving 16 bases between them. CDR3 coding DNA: TGTGCCAGCAGCCATTACGAGGACAGCTACCAAGAGACCCAGTACTTC. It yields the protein CASSHYEDSYQETQYF.

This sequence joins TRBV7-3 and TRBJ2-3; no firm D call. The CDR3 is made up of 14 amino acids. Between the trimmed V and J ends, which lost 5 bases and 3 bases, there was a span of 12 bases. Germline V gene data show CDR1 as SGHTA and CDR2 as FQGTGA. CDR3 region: CASSPRPDTDTQYF. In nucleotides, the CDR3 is TGTGCCAGCAGCCCCCGTCCGGATACAGATACGCAGTATTTT.

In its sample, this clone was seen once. In DNA, the CDR3 is TGTGCCAGTAGTATATCGCACCGAAAACTGTTTTTT. Amino acids: CASSISHRKLFF. This chain links TRBV19 with TRBJ1-4; D ambiguous. Germline CDR1 reads LNHDA; CDR2 reads SQIVND (reference sequence). The CDR3 has 12 residues. Between the trimmed V and J ends, which lost 2 bases and 10 bases, there was a span of 8 bases. Full variable domain (rest looked up from reference TRBV19 and TRBJ1-4): DGGITQSPKYLFRKEGQNVTLSCEQNLNHDAMYWYRQDPGQGLRLIYYSQIVNDFQKGDIAEGYSVSREKKESFPLTVTSAQKNPTAFYLCASSISHRKLFFGSGTQLSVL.

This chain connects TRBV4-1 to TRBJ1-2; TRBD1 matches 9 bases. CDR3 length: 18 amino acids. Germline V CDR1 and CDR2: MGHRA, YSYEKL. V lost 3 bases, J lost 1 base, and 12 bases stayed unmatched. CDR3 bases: TGCGCCAGCAGCCACCCCAACCGGGACAGGGCCTTTAACTATGGCTACACCTTC. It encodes CASSHPNRDRAFNYGYTF.

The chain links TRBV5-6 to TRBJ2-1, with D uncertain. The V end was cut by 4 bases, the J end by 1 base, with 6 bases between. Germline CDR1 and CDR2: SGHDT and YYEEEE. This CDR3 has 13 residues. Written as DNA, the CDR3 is TGTGCCAGCAGCCCCCCTTCCTACAATGAGCAGTTCTTC. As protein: CASSPPSYNEQFF. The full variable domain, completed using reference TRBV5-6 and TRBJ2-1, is DAGVTQSPTHLIKTRGQQVTLRCSPKSGHDTVSWYQQALGQGPQFIFQYYEEEERQRGNFPDRFSGHQFPNYSSELNVNALLLGDSALYLCASSPPSYNEQFFGPGTRLTVL.

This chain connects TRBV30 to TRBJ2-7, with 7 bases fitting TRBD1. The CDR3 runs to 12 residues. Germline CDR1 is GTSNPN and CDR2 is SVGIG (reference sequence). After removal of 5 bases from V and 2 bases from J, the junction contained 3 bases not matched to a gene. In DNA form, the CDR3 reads TGTGCCTGGGGACAGGTCGCCTACGAGCAGTACTTC. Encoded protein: CAWGQVAYEQYF. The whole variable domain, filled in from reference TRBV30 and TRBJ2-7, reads SQTIHQWPATLVQPVGSPLSLECTVEGTSNPNLYWYRQAAGRGLQLLFYSVGIGQISSEVPQNLSASRPQDRQFILSSKKLLLSDSGFYLCAWGQVAYEQYFGPGTRLTVT.

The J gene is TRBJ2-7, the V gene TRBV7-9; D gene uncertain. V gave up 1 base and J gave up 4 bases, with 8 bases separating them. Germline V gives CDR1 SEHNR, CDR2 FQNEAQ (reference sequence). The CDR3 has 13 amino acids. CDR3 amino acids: CASSLEPAYEQYF. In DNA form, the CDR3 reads TGTGCCAGCAGCTTAGAACCGGCGTACGAGCAGTACTTC.

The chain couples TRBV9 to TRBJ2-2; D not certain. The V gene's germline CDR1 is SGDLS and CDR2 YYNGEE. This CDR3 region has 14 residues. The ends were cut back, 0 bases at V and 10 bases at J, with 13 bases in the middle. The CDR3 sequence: CASSVDTPLTELFF. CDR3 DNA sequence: TGTGCCAGCAGCGTAGACACCCCCCTGACGGAGCTGTTTTTT.

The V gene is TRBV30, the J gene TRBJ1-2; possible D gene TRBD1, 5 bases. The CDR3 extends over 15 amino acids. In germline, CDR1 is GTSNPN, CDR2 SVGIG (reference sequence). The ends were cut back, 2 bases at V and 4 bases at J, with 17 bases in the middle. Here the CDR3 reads CAWSPGEGISYGYTF. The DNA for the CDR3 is TGTGCCTGGAGTCCCGGGGAGGGGATTAGCTATGGCTACACCTTC.

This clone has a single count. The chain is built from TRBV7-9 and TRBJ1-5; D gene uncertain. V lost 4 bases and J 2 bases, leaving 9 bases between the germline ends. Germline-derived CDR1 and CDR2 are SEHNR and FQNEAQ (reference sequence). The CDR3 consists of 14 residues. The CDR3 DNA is TGTGCCAGCAGCTGGGAGGAGCGCAATCAGCCCCAGCATTTT. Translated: CASSWEERNQPQHF.

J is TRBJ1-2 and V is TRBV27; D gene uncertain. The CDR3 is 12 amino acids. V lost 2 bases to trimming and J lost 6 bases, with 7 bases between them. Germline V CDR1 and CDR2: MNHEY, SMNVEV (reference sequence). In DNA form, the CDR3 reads TGTGCCAGCAGTTTAGGCGGGAATGGCTACACCTTC. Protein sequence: CASSLGGNGYTF.

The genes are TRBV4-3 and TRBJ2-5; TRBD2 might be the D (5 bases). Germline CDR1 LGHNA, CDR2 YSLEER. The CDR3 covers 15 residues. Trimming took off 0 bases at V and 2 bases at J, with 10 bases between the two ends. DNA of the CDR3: TGCGCCAGCAGCCAAGATGGGGAGTATCAAGAGACCCAGTACTTC. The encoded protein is CASSQDGEYQETQYF.

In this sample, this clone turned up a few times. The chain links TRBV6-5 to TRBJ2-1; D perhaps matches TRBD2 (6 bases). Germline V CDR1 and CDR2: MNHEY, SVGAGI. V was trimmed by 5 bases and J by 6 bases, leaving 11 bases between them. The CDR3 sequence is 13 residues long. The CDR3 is CASSLLGGNEQFF. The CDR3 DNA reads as TGTGCCAGCAGTCTACTGGGGGGCAATGAGCAGTTCTTC.